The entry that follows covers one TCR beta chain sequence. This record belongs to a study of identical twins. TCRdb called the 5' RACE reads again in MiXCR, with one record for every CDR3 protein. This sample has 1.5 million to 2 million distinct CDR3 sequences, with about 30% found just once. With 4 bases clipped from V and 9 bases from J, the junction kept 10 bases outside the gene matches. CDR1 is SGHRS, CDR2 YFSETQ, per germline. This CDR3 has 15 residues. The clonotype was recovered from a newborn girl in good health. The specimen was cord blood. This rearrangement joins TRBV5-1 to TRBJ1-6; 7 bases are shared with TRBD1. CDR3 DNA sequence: TGCGCCAGCAGCCTTAGCGGGACAGCCGGTTCACCCCTCCACTTT. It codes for CASSLSGTAGSPLHF.